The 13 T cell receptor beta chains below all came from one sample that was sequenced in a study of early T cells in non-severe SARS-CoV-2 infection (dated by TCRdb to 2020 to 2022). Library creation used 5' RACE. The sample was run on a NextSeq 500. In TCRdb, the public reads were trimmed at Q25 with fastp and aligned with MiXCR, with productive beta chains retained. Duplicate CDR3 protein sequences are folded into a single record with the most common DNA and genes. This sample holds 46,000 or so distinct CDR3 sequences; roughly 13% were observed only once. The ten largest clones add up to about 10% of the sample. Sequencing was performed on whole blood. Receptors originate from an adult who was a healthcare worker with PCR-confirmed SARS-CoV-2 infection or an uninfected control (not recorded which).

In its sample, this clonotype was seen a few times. The CDR3 here is CSVVQSNYGYTF. The CDR3 DNA reads TGCAGCGTTGTACAGTCTAACTATGGCTACACCTTC. The V and J genes are TRBV29-1 and TRBJ1-2; D ambiguous. Trimming took off 4 bases at V and 0 bases at J, with 6 bases between the two ends. The CDR3 consists of 12 residues. Germline loops: CDR1 SQVTM, CDR2 ANQGSEA.

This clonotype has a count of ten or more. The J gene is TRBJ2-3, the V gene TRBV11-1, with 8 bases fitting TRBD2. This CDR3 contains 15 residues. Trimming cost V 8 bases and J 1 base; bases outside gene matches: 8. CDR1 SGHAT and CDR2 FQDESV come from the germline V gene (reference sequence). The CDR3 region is CASRSQTSGTDTQYF. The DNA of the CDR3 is TGTGCCAGCCGGTCCCAGACTAGCGGCACAGATACGCAGTATTTT.

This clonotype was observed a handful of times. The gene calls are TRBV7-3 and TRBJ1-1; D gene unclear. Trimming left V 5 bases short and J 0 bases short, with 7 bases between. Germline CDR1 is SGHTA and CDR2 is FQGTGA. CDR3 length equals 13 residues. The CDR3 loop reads CASSPALNTEAFF. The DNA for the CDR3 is TGTGCCAGCAGCCCCGCCTTGAACACTGAAGCTTTCTTT.

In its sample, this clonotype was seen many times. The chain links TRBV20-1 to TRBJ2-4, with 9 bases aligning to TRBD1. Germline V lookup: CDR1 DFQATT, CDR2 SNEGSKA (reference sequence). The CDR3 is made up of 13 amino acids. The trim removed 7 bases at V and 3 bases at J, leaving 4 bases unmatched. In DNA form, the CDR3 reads TGCAGTGTGACAGGGGGGGGCAAAAACATTCAGTACTTC. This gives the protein CSVTGGGKNIQYF.

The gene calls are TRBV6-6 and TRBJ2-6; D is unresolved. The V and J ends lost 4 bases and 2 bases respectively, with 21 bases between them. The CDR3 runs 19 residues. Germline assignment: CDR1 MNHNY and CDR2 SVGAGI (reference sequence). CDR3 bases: TGTGCCAGCAGTTTACTCTCCCGTCCGACAAGGGCTGGGGCCAACGTCCTGACTTTC. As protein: CASSLLSRPTRAGANVLTF.

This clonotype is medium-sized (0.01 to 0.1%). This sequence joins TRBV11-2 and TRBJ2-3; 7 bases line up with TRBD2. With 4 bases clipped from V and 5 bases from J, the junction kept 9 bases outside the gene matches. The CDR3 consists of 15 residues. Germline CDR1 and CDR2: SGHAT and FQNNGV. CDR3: CASSSRGVKEDTQYF. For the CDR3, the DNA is TGTGCCAGCAGCTCCCGGGGGGTCAAAGAAGATACGCAGTATTTT.

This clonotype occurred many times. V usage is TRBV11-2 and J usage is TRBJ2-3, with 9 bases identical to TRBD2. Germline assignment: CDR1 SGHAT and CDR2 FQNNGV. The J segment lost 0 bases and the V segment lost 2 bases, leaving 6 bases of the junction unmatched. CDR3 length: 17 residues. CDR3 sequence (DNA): TGTGCCAGCAGCTTATTAGCTAGCGGGGCTAGCACAGATACGCAGTATTTT. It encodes CASSLLASGASTDTQYF.

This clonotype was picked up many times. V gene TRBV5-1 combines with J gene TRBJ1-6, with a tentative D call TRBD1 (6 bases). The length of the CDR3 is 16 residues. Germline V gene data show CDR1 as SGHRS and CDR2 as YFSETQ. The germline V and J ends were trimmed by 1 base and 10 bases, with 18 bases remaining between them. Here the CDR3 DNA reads TGCGCCAGCAGCTTGACAGGGAAAGCAGTAAACTCACCCCTCCACTTT. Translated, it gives CASSLTGKAVNSPLHF. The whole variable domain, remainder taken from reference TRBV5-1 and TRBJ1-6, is KAGVTQTPRYLIKTRGQQVTLSCSPISGHRSVSWYQQTPGQGLQFLFEYFSETQRNKGNFPGRFSGRQFSNSRSEMNVSTLELGDSALYLCASSLTGKAVNSPLHFGNGTRLTVT.

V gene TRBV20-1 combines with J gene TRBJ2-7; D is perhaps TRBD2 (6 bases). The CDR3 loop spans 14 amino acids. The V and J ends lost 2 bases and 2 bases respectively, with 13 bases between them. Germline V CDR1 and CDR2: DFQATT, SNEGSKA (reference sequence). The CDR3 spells CSARSGGGTYEQYF. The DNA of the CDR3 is TGCAGTGCTAGATCCGGGGGAGGAACCTACGAGCAGTACTTC.

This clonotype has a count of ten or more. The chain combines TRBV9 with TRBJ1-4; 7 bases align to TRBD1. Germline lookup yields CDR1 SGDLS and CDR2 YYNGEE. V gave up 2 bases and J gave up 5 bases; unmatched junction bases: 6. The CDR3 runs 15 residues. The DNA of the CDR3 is TGTGCCAGCAGCGTTACAGGGGATTGGAATGAAAAACTGTTTTTT. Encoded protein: CASSVTGDWNEKLFF. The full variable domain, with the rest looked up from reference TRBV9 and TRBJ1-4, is DSGVTQTPKHLITATGQRVTLRCSPRSGDLSVYWYQQSLDQGLQFLIQYYNGEERAKGNILERFSAQQFPDLHSELNLSSLELGDSALYFCASSVTGDWNEKLFFGSGTQLSVL.

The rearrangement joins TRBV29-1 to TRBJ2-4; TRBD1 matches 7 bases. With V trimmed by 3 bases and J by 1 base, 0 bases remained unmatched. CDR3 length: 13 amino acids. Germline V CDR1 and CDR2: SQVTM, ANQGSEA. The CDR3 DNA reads TGCAGCGTTGAGGACAGGGCCAAAAACATTCAGTACTTC. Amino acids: CSVEDRAKNIQYF.

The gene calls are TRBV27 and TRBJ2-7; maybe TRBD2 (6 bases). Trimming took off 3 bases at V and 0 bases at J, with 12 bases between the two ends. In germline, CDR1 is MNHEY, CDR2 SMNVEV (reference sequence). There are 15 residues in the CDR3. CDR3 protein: CASSFRGLLSYEQYF. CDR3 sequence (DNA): TGTGCCAGCAGTTTTAGGGGACTCCTCTCCTACGAGCAGTACTTC.

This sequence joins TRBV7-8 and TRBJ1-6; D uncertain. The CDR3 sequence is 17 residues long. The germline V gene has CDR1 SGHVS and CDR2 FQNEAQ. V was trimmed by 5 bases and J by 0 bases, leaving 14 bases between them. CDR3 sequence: CASSPTPWSSYNSPLHF. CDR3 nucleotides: TGTGCCAGCAGCCCCACCCCATGGTCCTCCTATAATTCACCCCTCCACTTT.